Each of the 13 T cell receptor beta chains below was sequenced from the same sample in a study of blood T cells in healthy people across ages. Together with a sample-barcoded 5' primer, a J-beta primer mix was included in a second PCR lasting roughly 6 to 12 cycles. TCRdb ran MiXCR on the 5' RACE reads and lists one entry per CDR3 protein. The sample consists of around 1,600,000 distinct CDR3 sequences, 35% to 45% of them appearing once. The sequenced sample consisted of blood. Receptors originate from a woman under 30 in good health.

As regards this clonotype: The germline gene is not matched at one end of the junction; a read error may be the cause. The chain is built from TRBV4-3 and TRBJ1-2; 8 bases align to TRBD1. The CDR3 length is 15 residues. In germline, CDR1 is LGHNA, CDR2 YSLEER. CDR3 region: CASSQGTGDNCGYTF. The CDR3 DNA sequence: TGCGCCAGCAGCCAGGGGACAGGAGATAACTGTGGCTACACCTTC.

This sequence joins TRBV7-2 and TRBJ2-5; 7 nucleotides align to TRBD1. The CDR3 has 16 residues. Trimming at V came to 8 bases and at J to 3 bases, leaving 15 bases not matched to a gene. Looked up from germline, CDR1 is SGHTA and CDR2 is FQGNSA. CDR3 in amino acids: CASGPLYHTGEETQYF. The DNA of the CDR3 is TGTGCCAGCGGACCCCTCTACCATACAGGGGAAGAGACCCAGTACTTC.

The chain carries TRBV7-2 and TRBJ1-1, with D hard to call. With 5 bases removed from V and 1 base from J, the gap between germline ends came to 11 bases. The CDR3 runs 14 residues. Germline V gives CDR1 SGHTA, CDR2 FQGNSA. The CDR3 sequence is CASSVGRRNTEAFF. The CDR3 bases are TGTGCCAGCAGCGTCGGACGGCGGAACACTGAAGCTTTCTTT.

The genes are TRBV7-2 and TRBJ1-5; D is perhaps TRBD1 (6 bases). The CDR3 is made up of 15 amino acids. V shed 5 bases and J shed 4 bases, with 15 bases lying between them. The germline gives CDR1 SGHTA, CDR2 FQGNSA. The CDR3 loop reads CASSARDTPNQPQHF. CDR3 coding DNA: TGTGCCAGCAGCGCCCGGGACACGCCAAATCAGCCCCAGCATTTT.

This clonotype was detected a few times. The chain has TRBV29-1 and TRBJ1-4; D is uncertain. V lost 7 bases and J lost 7, with 13 bases in between. The CDR3 extends over 12 amino acids. Germline CDR1 is SQVTM and CDR2 is ANQGSEA. DNA of the CDR3: TGCAGCGCCACCCAAGGGATTGAAAAACTGTTTTTT. This gives the protein CSATQGIEKLFF.

J is TRBJ2-3 and V is TRBV7-2, with TRBD2 matching over 7 bases. CDR1 and CDR2 (germline): SGHTA, FQGNSA. The V and J ends lost 5 bases and 2 bases, in that order; junction bases with no gene match: 16. CDR3 size: 18 residues. The CDR3 DNA is TGTGCCAGCAGCAACCCGCCTTTTTCTAGCGGAGTCACAGATACGCAGTATTTT. This sequence encodes CASSNPPFSSGVTDTQYF. The full variable domain, with the rest looked up from reference TRBV7-2 and TRBJ2-3, is GAGVSQSPSNKVTEKGKDVELRCDPISGHTALYWYRQSLGQGLEFLIYFQGNSAPDKSGLPSDRFSAERTGGSVSTLTIQRTQQEDSAVYLCASSNPPFSSGVTDTQYFGPGTRLTVL.

The V and J genes are TRBV5-1 and TRBJ1-6; possible D gene TRBD1, 5 bases. Germline CDR1 reads SGHRS; CDR2 reads YFSETQ. This CDR3 is built from 18 residues. V was clipped by 6 bases and J by 0 bases, with 19 bases between them. The CDR3 reads CASNPGTAESSYNSPLHF. CDR3 DNA sequence: TGCGCCAGCAACCCCGGGACCGCAGAAAGCTCCTATAATTCACCCCTCCACTTT.

The table lists this clonotype with a few counts. V usage is TRBV4-3 and J usage is TRBJ2-7; no firm D call. The V gene's germline CDR1 is LGHNA and CDR2 YSLEER. V dropped 0 bases and J dropped 3 bases, with 6 bases sitting between them. The CDR3 length is 13 residues. The CDR3 DNA reads as TGCGCCAGCAGCCAAGACGTAAACTACGAGCAGTACTTC. It is translated as CASSQDVNYEQYF.

The chain links TRBV2 to TRBJ2-1; 10 nucleotides line up with TRBD1. The CDR3 loop spans 16 amino acids. Germline assignment: CDR1 SNHLY and CDR2 FYNNEI. With V trimmed by 2 bases and J by 1 base, 2 bases remained unmatched. CDR3 in amino acids: CASSESGQGSYNEQFF. The CDR3 DNA reads as TGTGCCAGCAGTGAATCGGGACAGGGGTCCTACAATGAGCAGTTCTTC.

The gene calls are TRBV27 and TRBJ1-6, with D unclear. Deletions cut 6 bases from V and 0 bases from J, with 9 bases between. CDR3 length equals 15 residues. CDR1 and CDR2 from the germline V gene are MNHEY and SMNVEV (reference sequence). The CDR3 region is CASSLQLSYNSPLHF. For the CDR3, the DNA is TGTGCCAGCAGCTTACAGCTCTCCTATAATTCACCCCTCCACTTT.

This clonotype was observed a handful of times. The chain recombines TRBV12-3 or TRBV12-4 with TRBJ2-1; D is unresolved. V dropped 5 bases and J dropped 10 bases, with 12 bases sitting between them. The CDR3 is 12 residues long. The CDR3 region has the DNA TGTGCCAGCAGTAGGAATGGGCGGGAGCAGTTCTTC. Protein product: CASSRNGREQFF.

This clonotype appeared many times. This chain links TRBV20-1 with TRBJ2-1, with 8 bases lining up with TRBD2. The CDR3 is made up of 15 amino acids. Germline CDR1 reads DFQATT; CDR2 reads SNEGSKA (reference sequence). Trimming cost V 6 bases and J 0 bases; bases outside gene matches: 7. The CDR3 sequence: CSAHPSGRSYNEQFF. The CDR3 region has the DNA TGCAGTGCCCACCCTAGCGGGCGCTCCTACAATGAGCAGTTCTTC.

The chain uses TRBV5-1 and TRBJ2-1; D is unclear. CDR1 is SGHRS and CDR2 is YFSETQ in the germline V gene. V gave up 1 base and J gave up 6 bases, with 17 bases separating them. CDR3 length equals 16 residues. The CDR3 sequence: CASSLSSHQVCNEQFF. The CDR3 coding sequence is TGCGCCAGCAGCTTGTCCAGTCATCAAGTCTGCAATGAGCAGTTCTTC.